The sequence of this T cell receptor beta chain was determined in a study of blood T cell repertoires in COVID-19. Turning to the study itself: Samples came from the United States, Italy and Spain, spanning acute and convalescent COVID-19. The cDNA or gDNA used as material had been derived from T cells, B-cell-depleted T cells, or PBMCs.

Trimming at V came to 5 bases and at J to 4 bases, leaving 8 bases not matched to a gene. The CDR3 is 15 amino acids. The germline CDR1 and CDR2 sequences are SGHNT and YYREEE (reference sequence). Study processing details: Amplification of reference gene primers was used by the study to estimate nucleated cell counts. The protocol was immunoSEQ multiplex PCR, while the TCRdb copy is restricted to in-frame clones and leaves out a portion. V and J calls and clone size are those listed in that table; D and trimming were worked out from the DNA. This table has over 75,000 clones, roughly 89% appearing once.

What was sequenced was peripheral blood. The genes are TRBV5-4 and TRBJ2-5; 10 positions match TRBD2. The sequence was obtained from a woman aged 80 or older with active COVID-19. The CDR3 region has the DNA TGTGCCAGCAGTTCCGGGACTAGCGTCGGAGAGACCCAGTACTTC. Amino acid sequence: CASSSGTSVGETQYF. Full variable domain (remainder filled in from reference TRBV5-4 and TRBJ2-5): ETGVTQSPTHLIKTRGQQVTLRCSSQSGHNTVSWYQQALGQGPQFIFQYYREEENGRGNFPPRFSGLQFPNYSSELNVNALELDDSALYLCASSSGTSVGETQYFGPGTRLLVL.